The text below deals with one T cell receptor beta chain. Its antigen is unknown. The data stem from a study of CD8 T cells in ankylosing spondylitis. Study results and caveats: Disease-linked clones, CD8+, were relatively rare in peripheral blood. It was reported that disease-linked clones were significantly enriched in matched ankylosing spondylitis synovial fluid. The study identified a TCR beta motif of several highly homologous variants that appeared characteristic of ankylosing spondylitis blood.

TCRdb reprocessed the 5' RACE reads with MiXCR, giving one entry per CDR3 protein. This table holds around 490,000 distinct CDR3 sequences, approximately 5.3% found once. Trimming removed 4 bases from V and 2 bases from J, with 15 bases in between. CDR1 and CDR2 from the germline V gene are SGHTA and FQGNSA. The CDR3 runs to 15 residues. The chain uses TRBV7-2 and TRBJ2-7, with D perhaps TRBD1 or TRBD2 (5 bases each). The sequence was collected from a male donor with ankylosing spondylitis. The specimen was blood, either unsorted or a sorted T cell fraction (not recorded which). The chain's CDR3 is CASSSPGPPTYEQYF. The CDR3 DNA is TGTGCCAGCAGCTCGCCGGGACCACCAACCTACGAGCAGTACTTC.